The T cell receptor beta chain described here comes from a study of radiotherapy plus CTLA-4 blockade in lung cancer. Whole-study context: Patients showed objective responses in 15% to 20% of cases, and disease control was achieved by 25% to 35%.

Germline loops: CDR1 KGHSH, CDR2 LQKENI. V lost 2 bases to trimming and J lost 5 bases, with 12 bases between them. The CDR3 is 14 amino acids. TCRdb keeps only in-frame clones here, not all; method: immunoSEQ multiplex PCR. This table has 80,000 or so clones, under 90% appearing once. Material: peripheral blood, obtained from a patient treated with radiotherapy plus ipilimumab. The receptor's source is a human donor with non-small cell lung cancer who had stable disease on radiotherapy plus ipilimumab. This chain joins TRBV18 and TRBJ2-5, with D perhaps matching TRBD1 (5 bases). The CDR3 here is CASSPSQGRETQYF. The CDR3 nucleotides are TGTGCCAGCTCACCATCCCAGGGTAGGGAGACCCAGTACTTC.